The 3 T cell receptor beta chains listed next were all sequenced from one sample in a study of blood T cell repertoires in COVID-19 (TCRdb year 2020). Library method: the immunoSEQ multiplex PCR assay. TCRdb took over this immuneACCESS table, retaining in-frame rearrangements with V and J assigned. Such tables are incomplete; in checked studies, under half of the missing clones stem from an unresolved V gene, and the remainder is unexplained. Within this sample are a few hundred thousand clones, with over 75% of them counted one time only. The top ten constitute 8.5% to 12% of the sample. Sequencing input: PBMCs or T cells enriched from blood (not recorded which). These receptors were taken from a woman aged 18-30 years who had recovered from COVID-19.

V and J are TRBV5-1 and TRBJ2-2; 9 bases agree with TRBD2. The ends lost 6 bases at V and 0 bases at J; junction bases unmatched: 3. The CDR3 is made up of 15 amino acids. The V gene's germline CDR1 is SGHRS and CDR2 YFSETQ. The CDR3 DNA sequence: TGCGCCAGCAAACTAGCGGGTGCGAACACCGGGGAGCTGTTTTTT. It specifies CASKLAGANTGELFF.

Comment on this clone: At the DNA level, this CDR3 is encoded by other sequences in the same sample as well. This chain's CDR3 is CASSYSMGQGNTEAFF. The CDR3 DNA reads TGTGCCAGCAGTTACTCGATGGGACAGGGGAACACTGAAGCTTTCTTT. The chain has TRBV6-5 and TRBJ1-1, with 9 bases lining up with TRBD1. CDR1 MNHEY and CDR2 SVGAGI come from the germline V gene. The CDR3 covers 16 residues. The V and J ends lost 0 bases and 1 base, in that order; junction bases with no gene match: 3.

The V gene is TRBV27, the J gene TRBJ1-3; 9 positions agree with TRBD1. The CDR3 runs to 20 residues. Unmatched junction bases numbered 18, after V lost 5 bases and J lost 1 base. Per germline, CDR1 MNHEY and CDR2 SMNVEV (reference sequence). The DNA of the CDR3 is TGTGCCAGCAGTCCCAAGGGTCGGGGACAGGGTTCAATTTCTGGAAACACCATATATTTT. Translation: CASSPKGRGQGSISGNTIYF.